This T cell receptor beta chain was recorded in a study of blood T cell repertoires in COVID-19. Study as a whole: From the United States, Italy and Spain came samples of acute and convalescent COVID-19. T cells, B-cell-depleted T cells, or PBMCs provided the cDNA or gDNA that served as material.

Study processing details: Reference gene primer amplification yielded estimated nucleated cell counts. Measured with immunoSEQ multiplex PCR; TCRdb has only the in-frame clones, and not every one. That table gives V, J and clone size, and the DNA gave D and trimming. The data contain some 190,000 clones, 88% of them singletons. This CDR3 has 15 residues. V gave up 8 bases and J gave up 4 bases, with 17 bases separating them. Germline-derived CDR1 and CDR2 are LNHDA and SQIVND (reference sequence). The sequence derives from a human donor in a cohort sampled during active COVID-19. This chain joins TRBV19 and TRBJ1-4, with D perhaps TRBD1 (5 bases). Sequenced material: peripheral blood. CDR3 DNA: TGTGCCAGTGAAAGAGGCGGGGCCCGTAATGAAAAACTGTTTTTT. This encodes CASERGGARNEKLFF.